This T cell receptor (beta chain) was retrieved from a study of glioma-infiltrating T cells after dendritic cell vaccination. Study outcomes and limitations: Only a small number of patients had complete blood and tumor samples.

Germline assignment: CDR1 SNHLY and CDR2 FYNNEI. CDR3 size: 12 residues. The V end was cut by 4 bases, the J end by 6 bases, with 7 bases between. About this clone itself: Its matching antigen is unknown.

Fresh-frozen tumor tissue and more than two years of survival data were available for all. Amplification used 60 V beta primers and 13 J beta primers. The table came from immunoSEQ multiplex PCR; TCRdb's copy has only in-frame clones and leaves some out. The sample has 20,000 to 25,000 clones, around 74% seen once. The chain employs TRBV2 and TRBJ2-1; D not certain. The receptor was derived from a human donor with glioblastoma. The material was blood, obtained before dendritic cell vaccination. Written as DNA, the CDR3 is TGTGCCAGCAGTGTCTCAGGCAATGAGCAGTTCTTC. This codes for CASSVSGNEQFF. Full variable domain (missing parts from reference TRBV2 and TRBJ2-1): EPEVTQTPSHQVTQMGQEVILRCVPISNHLYFYWYRQILGQKVEFLVSFYNNEISEKSEIFDDQFSVERPDGSNFTLKIRSTKLEDSAMYFCASSVSGNEQFFGPGTRLTVL.